The clone carrying this T cell receptor beta chain is a singleton in its sample. The V end was cut by 1 base, the J end by 4 bases, with 6 bases between. This CDR3 is built from 12 residues. Germline CDR1 reads SQVTM; CDR2 reads ANQGSEA. Clones were sequenced by immunoSEQ multiplex PCR, and TCRdb holds only the in-frame ones, with some missing. The sample carries fewer than 45,000 clones, about nine tenths recorded once. These data are taken from a study of T cell changes during pregnancy in multiple sclerosis. Sequences were derived from CD4+ T cells from peripheral blood mononuclear cells, sampled in the first trimester of pregnancy. The chain joins TRBV29-1 to TRBJ2-3; no firm D call. This receptor was identified in a female donor with multiple sclerosis, enrolled in a pregnancy study. The CDR3 DNA is TGCAGCGTTGAAGCGGTGGCAGATACGCAGTATTTT. Protein product: CSVEAVADTQYF.